The 7 T cell receptor beta chains in this list originate from one sample, sequenced in a study of PD-L1 blockade in urothelial cancer. The assay was immunoSEQ multiplex PCR, and TCRdb's table has in-frame clones only and misses some. The table has 57,000 or so clones, around 80% seen once. The source material was PBMCs, sampled around atezolizumab (anti-PD-L1) treatment. The receptors here all came from a man between 65 and 85 years old with urothelial cancer.

This chain joins TRBV7-2 and TRBJ1-2, with 8 bases aligning to TRBD1. The CDR3 has 15 residues. With 5 bases clipped from V and 8 bases from J, the junction kept 13 bases outside the gene matches. Germline lookup yields CDR1 SGHTA and CDR2 FQGNSA. CDR3 DNA sequence: TGTGCCAGCAGCCCTAGTGGGAACAGGGGGTGGGGCTACACCTTC. Its protein product is CASSPSGNRGWGYTF.

The chain joins TRBV2 to TRBJ2-1, with D possibly matching TRBD2 (5 bases). The CDR3 length is 14 residues. The germline CDR1 and CDR2 sequences are SNHLY and FYNNEI. Trimming took 7 bases from V and 3 from J, leaving 13 bases between them. The CDR3 DNA follows: TGTGCCAGCACGGAGAGCGGAATCTACAATGAGCAGTTCTTC. Its protein is CASTESGIYNEQFF.

The genes are TRBV27 and TRBJ1-3; the D gene is possibly TRBD1 (6 bases). CDR3 length: 13 residues. Germline assignment: CDR1 MNHEY and CDR2 SMNVEV (reference sequence). V lost 5 bases and J lost 4, with 9 bases in between. CDR3 in DNA: TGTGCCAGCAGTATAGACAGGGGAAACACCATATATTTT. Translation gives CASSIDRGNTIYF.

The V gene is TRBV5-4, the J gene TRBJ2-2; D is ambiguous. V gave up 0 bases and J gave up 8 bases, with 14 bases separating them. CDR1 is SGHNT and CDR2 is YYREEE in the germline V gene (reference sequence). The CDR3 is 15 residues long. CDR3 residues: CASSLGAGPAGELFF. The DNA for the CDR3 is TGTGCCAGCAGCTTGGGGGCTGGCCCGGCGGGGGAGCTGTTTTTT.

The J gene is TRBJ1-2, the V gene TRBV18, with D possibly being TRBD1 (6 bases). Germline V gives CDR1 KGHSH, CDR2 LQKENI. Deletions cut 5 bases from V and 3 bases from J, with 22 bases between. This CDR3 contains 17 residues. CDR3 loop: CASSSIPTGRTYYGYTF. In DNA form, the CDR3 reads TGTGCCAGCTCATCAATTCCTACAGGGCGCACCTACTATGGCTACACCTTC.

This chain connects TRBV5-6 to TRBJ2-5; D perhaps matches TRBD1 (8 bases). The length of the CDR3 is 14 residues. Trimming pared 5 bases from V and 6 bases from J, leaving 17 bases between. The germline V gene has CDR1 SGHDT and CDR2 YYEEEE. In DNA, the CDR3 is TGTGCCAGCAGTTCTGACAGGGGACTAAAGACCCAGTACTTC. Protein sequence: CASSSDRGLKTQYF.

The V gene is TRBV19, the J gene TRBJ1-4; 9 bases line up with TRBD1. This CDR3 has 14 residues. The V gene end was trimmed by 4 bases and the J gene end by 10 bases; junction bases not matched to a gene: 7. CDR1 LNHDA and CDR2 SQIVND come from the germline V gene (reference sequence). The CDR3 spells CASSTGTGIGKLFF. The CDR3 coding sequence is TGTGCCAGTAGTACCGGGACAGGGATAGGAAAACTGTTTTTT.